This T cell receptor beta chain was sequenced in a study of shared clonotypes between healthy human individuals. Each unsorted sample relied on roughly 90 million PBMCs as its source of genomic DNA. Unsorted PBMCs provided DNA that was sequenced on ten immunoSEQ deep assay plates. Original analysis: Owing to the provision of junction-only sequences devoid of quality scores by immunoSEQ, filtering differed. Libraries were prepared by immunoSEQ multiplex PCR; TCRdb keeps only in-frame clonotypes and omits some of them. That table gives V, J and clone size, and the DNA gave D and trimming. The sample has 550,000 to 600,000 clones, around 81% seen once. Notes on the study in general: Among donors, sharing of clonotypes was expected to be affected by sequencing depth.

Remarks on this clone: Antigen specificity is unknown.

Sequenced input: PBMCs. The receptor was isolated from a woman in her 40s in good health. Some clones in this sample may be carry-over from other donors' samples.

The CDR3 sequence is CASSPQGGAAETQYF. The CDR3 DNA reads as TGTGCCAGCAGCCCCCAGGGGGGGGCCGCAGAGACCCAGTACTTC. V is TRBV7-2 and J is TRBJ2-5; the D call may be TRBD1 or TRBD2 (7 bases each). The CDR3 totals 15 residues. Germline CDR1 SGHTA, CDR2 FQGNSA. Trimming cost V 5 bases and J 4 bases, with 17 bases left between them.